This T cell receptor (beta chain) emerged from a study of blood T cell repertoires in COVID-19. The assay was immunoSEQ multiplex PCR, and TCRdb's table has in-frame clones only and misses some. The table has about 210,000 clones, 65% to 90% seen once; the top ten hold about 2.4%. The sample taken for sequencing was peripheral blood. This receptor was taken from a woman aged 70-85 years with COVID-19, enrolled during active disease.

This chain's CDR3 is CASSLAGVQSPLHF. The CDR3 DNA follows: TGTGCCAGCAGCTTGGCAGGGGTACAGTCACCCCTCCACTTT. The rearrangement joins TRBV7-9 to TRBJ1-6; possible D gene TRBD1, 6 bases. The V gene's germline CDR1 is SEHNR and CDR2 FQNEAQ (reference sequence). The length of the CDR3 is 14 residues. V lost 3 bases, J lost 10 bases, and 13 bases lay in between.